The rows below give T cell receptor beta chains drawn from one sample of a study of T cells after yellow fever vaccination. TCRdb reprocessed the 5' RACE reads with MiXCR, giving one entry per CDR3 protein. The sample gives 310,000 or so distinct CDR3 sequences, around 6.8% of which show up once; roughly a sixth is in the top ten. The sequencing used PBMCs, collected roughly 45 days after the first yellow fever vaccination. These receptors all stem from a man between 18 and 29 years old who received the YFV17D yellow fever vaccine. The CDR3 runs from the conserved cysteine through the conserved F or W. A D gene is named only where the DNA matches it firmly.

J gene: TRBJ2-1; D gene: TRBD2; V gene: TRBV5-1; CDR3 protein: CASSRVAGPTYNEQFF
J gene: TRBJ2-2; D gene: -; V gene: TRBV10-2; CDR3 protein: CATLKGGTNANTGELFF
J gene: TRBJ2-1; D gene: TRBD2; V gene: TRBV4-1; CDR3 protein: CASSQDPTGTSTGNEQFF
J gene: TRBJ2-3; D gene: -; V gene: TRBV12-3/TRBV12-4; CDR3 protein: CASTLGVGGTDTQYF
J gene: TRBJ2-5; D gene: -; V gene: TRBV5-4; CDR3 protein: CASSLVFGQETQYF
J gene: TRBJ2-1; D gene: TRBD2; V gene: TRBV4-2; CDR3 protein: CASSQARGAGGLSYEQFF
J gene: TRBJ2-1; D gene: TRBD2; V gene: TRBV7-2; CDR3 protein: CASSTRLAGGNEQFF
J gene: TRBJ2-3; D gene: -; V gene: TRBV29-1; CDR3 protein: CSVVVWDSASTDTQYF
J gene: TRBJ1-6; D gene: -; V gene: TRBV4-3; CDR3 protein: CASSPIQGQSPLHF
J gene: TRBJ1-4; D gene: -; V gene: TRBV12-3/TRBV12-4; CDR3 protein: CASHSGGQRINEKLFF
J gene: TRBJ2-1; D gene: TRBD2; V gene: TRBV6-1; CDR3 protein: CASSESGVNEQFF
J gene: TRBJ2-1; D gene: -; V gene: TRBV19; CDR3 protein: CASSVPGNSGNEQFF
J gene: TRBJ2-3; D gene: TRBD2; V gene: TRBV5-5; CDR3 protein: CASRRRGGATDTQYF
J gene: TRBJ2-1; D gene: TRBD2; V gene: TRBV28; CDR3 protein: CASSPGGRGAGDEQFF
J gene: TRBJ1-2; D gene: -; V gene: TRBV27; CDR3 protein: CASSLSSRWGDGYTF
J gene: TRBJ2-1; D gene: -; V gene: TRBV7-2; CDR3 protein: CASSLVFWGSNEQFF
J gene: TRBJ2-3; D gene: TRBD2; V gene: TRBV20-1; CDR3 protein: CSASGGRLADTQYF